The following is a TCR beta chain sequence with its context. The antigen remains undetermined. This record comes from a study of shared clonotypes between healthy human individuals. Findings and caveats of the study: Donors were few, which limited the genetic and exposure-history diversity represented. Expectations were that clonotype sharing among donors would be affected by sequencing depth.

Trimming removed 4 bases from V and 6 bases from J, with 25 bases in between. The CDR3 is 17 amino acids. Germline V lookup: CDR1 SQVTM, CDR2 ANQGSEA. Each subset's genomic DNA was split evenly across several immunoSEQ plates. Unsorted PBMC DNA went through sequencing on ten immunoSEQ deep assay plates. TCRdb's table, derived via immunoSEQ multiplex PCR, lists solely in-frame clones and lacks some. The data hold hundreds of thousands of clones, with about 80% observed a single time. The sequenced sample was PBMCs. This clonotype was sampled from a woman between 40 and 50 years old in good health. Some clones in this sample may be carry-over from other donors' samples. The rearrangement uses TRBV29-1 and TRBJ2-1; possibly TRBD1 or TRBD2 for D (7 bases each). The CDR3 region has the DNA TGCAGCGTTGGTTATTTCCAGGGGGGCGGGAGTGGCAATGAGCAGTTCTTC. This translates into CSVGYFQGGGSGNEQFF.